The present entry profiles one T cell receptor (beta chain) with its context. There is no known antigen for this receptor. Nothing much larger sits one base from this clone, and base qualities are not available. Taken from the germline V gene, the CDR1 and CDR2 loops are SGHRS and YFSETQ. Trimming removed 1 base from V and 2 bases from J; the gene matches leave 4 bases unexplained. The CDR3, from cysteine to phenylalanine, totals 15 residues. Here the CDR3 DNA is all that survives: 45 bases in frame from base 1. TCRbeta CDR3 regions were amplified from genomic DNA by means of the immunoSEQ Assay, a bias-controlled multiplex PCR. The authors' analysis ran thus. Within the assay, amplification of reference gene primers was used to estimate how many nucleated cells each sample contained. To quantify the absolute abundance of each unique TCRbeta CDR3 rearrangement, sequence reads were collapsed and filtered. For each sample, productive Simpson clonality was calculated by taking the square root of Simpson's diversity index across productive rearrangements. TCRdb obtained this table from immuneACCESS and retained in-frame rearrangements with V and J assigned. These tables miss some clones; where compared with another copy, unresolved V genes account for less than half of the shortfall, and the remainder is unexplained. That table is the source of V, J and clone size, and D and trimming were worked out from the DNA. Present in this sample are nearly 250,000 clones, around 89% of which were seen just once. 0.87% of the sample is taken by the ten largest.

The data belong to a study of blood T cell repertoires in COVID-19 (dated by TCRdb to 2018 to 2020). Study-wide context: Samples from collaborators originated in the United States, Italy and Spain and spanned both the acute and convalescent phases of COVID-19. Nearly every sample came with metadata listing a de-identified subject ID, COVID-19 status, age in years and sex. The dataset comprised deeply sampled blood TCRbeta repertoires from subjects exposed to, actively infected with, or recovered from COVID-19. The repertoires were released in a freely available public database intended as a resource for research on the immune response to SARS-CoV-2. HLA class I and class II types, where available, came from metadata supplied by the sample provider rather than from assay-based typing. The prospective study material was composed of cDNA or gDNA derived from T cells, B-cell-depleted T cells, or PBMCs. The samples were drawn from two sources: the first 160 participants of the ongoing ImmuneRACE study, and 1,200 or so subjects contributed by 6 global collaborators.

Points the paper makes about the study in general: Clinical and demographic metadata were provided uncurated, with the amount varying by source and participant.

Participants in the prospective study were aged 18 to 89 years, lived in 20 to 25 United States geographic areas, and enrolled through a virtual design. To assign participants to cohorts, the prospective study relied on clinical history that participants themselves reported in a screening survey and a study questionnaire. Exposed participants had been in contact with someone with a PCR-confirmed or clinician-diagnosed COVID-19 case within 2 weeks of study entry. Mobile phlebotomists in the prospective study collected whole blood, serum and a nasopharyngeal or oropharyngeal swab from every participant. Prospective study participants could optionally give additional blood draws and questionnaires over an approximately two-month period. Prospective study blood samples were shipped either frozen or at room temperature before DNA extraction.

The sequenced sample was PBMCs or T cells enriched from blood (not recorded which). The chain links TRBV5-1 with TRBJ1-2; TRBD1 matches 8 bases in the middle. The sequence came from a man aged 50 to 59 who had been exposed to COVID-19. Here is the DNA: TGCGCCAGCAGCTTGTTTGGACAGGGAAACTATGGCTACACCTTC. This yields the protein CASSLFGQGNYGYTF.